Shown below are 11 T cell receptor beta chains from a single sample sequenced in a study of early T cells in non-severe SARS-CoV-2 infection. A single record per CDR3 protein comes from TCRdb applying MiXCR to the 5' RACE reads. The profile covers tens of thousands of distinct CDR3 sequences, with around an eighth appearing a single time and 5% to 8% taken by the ten largest. Sequencing was done on a sample of whole blood. The origin of the receptors is an adult who was a healthcare worker with PCR-confirmed SARS-CoV-2 infection or an uninfected control (not recorded which).

This clonotype was detected a few times. The J gene is TRBJ2-1, the V gene TRBV6-6; the match to TRBD2 covers 10 bases. This CDR3 spans 15 amino acids. J lost 9 bases, V lost 2 bases, and 7 bases had no gene match. Germline V CDR1 and CDR2: MNHNY, SVGAGI (reference sequence). The CDR3: CASSYTLAGGGEQFF. CDR3 DNA: TGTGCCAGCAGTTACACCTTAGCGGGAGGAGGTGAGCAGTTCTTC.

Details on this clonotype: At one boundary the junction diverges from the germline segment, which might be a read error. The chain employs TRBV18 and TRBJ2-2; D gene ambiguous. Germline CDR1 reads KGHSH; CDR2 reads LQKENI. This CDR3 contains 12 residues. The CDR3 loop is CAGSTGLGELFF. CDR3 DNA: TGTGCCGGCTCAACTGGTCTCGGGGAGCTGTTTTTT.

V is TRBV11-2 and J is TRBJ2-1; D ambiguous. The germline CDR1 and CDR2 sequences are SGHAT and FQNNGV. The CDR3 has 14 amino acids. The germline V and J ends were trimmed by 7 bases and 4 bases, with 14 bases remaining between them. In DNA, the CDR3 is TGTGCCAGCAAGCGCGGTAGTGGGTACAATGAGCAGTTCTTC. Encoded protein: CASKRGSGYNEQFF. Filled out from reference TRBV11-2 and TRBJ2-1, the complete variable domain reads EAGVAQSPRYKIIEKRQSVAFWCNPISGHATLYWYQQILGQGPKLLIQFQNNGVVDDSQLPKDRFSAERLKGVDSTLKIQPAKLEDSAVYLCASKRGSGYNEQFFGPGTRLTVL.

The rearrangement joins TRBV20-1 to TRBJ2-1, with D possibly called TRBD1 or TRBD2 (5 bases each). V lost 4 bases to trimming and J lost 1 base, with 20 bases between them. The CDR3 runs to 17 residues. Germline V lookup: CDR1 DFQATT, CDR2 SNEGSKA (reference sequence). The CDR3 DNA reads as TGCAGTGCTAACCCACCCCCGGGTGGGGGTTCCTACAATGAGCAGTTCTTC. This encodes CSANPPPGGGSYNEQFF.

The chain joins TRBV12-3 or TRBV12-4 to TRBJ2-5, with a possible D match to TRBD2 (5 bases). This CDR3 has 14 amino acids. Trimming stripped 6 bases from V and 7 bases from J, with 18 bases between. For the CDR3, the DNA is TGTGCCAGCAGCCCGACCGGACTTAGAGGGACCCAGTACTTC. Protein product: CASSPTGLRGTQYF.

This clonotype was seen once. The chain recombines TRBV29-1 with TRBJ1-1; possible D gene TRBD1, 6 bases. The CDR3 is 12 amino acids. Germline CDR1 is SQVTM and CDR2 is ANQGSEA. V was shortened by 8 bases and J by 4 bases, with 14 bases between the two germline ends. As DNA, the CDR3 is TGCAGCCTATCGTGGGGGGCCACTGAAGCTTTCTTT. Translated: CSLSWGATEAFF.

The chain employs TRBV12-3 or TRBV12-4 and TRBJ1-2, with TRBD1 identical over 8 bases. The CDR3 is 13 residues long. V shed 6 bases, J shed 6 bases, and the junction held 6 bases outside the gene matches. CDR3 DNA: TGTGCCAGCAGCGCCGGACAGGGCAATGGCTACACCTTC. Translated, it gives CASSAGQGNGYTF.

This clonotype was detected ten times or more. The chain recombines TRBV4-3 with TRBJ1-2; maybe TRBD1 (5 bases). V lost 1 base to trimming and J lost 4 bases, with 19 bases between them. Germline V gene sequence: CDR1 LGHNA, CDR2 YSLEER. There are 17 residues in the CDR3. The CDR3 is CASSQGFGASGPYGYTF. CDR3 in DNA: TGCGCCAGCAGCCAAGGTTTTGGGGCGTCCGGACCCTATGGCTACACCTTC.

To note about this clonotype: One base away lies a much larger clone, so this may be a sequencing read error. The rearrangement uses TRBV6-6 and TRBJ1-4, with unresolved D. From germline, CDR1 is MNHNY and CDR2 SVGAGI (reference sequence). The CDR3 loop spans 13 amino acids. CDR3 in amino acids: CASRYVPNEKLFF. DNA for the CDR3: TGTGCCAGCCGTTACGTGCCCAATGAAAAACTGTTTTTT.

This clonotype was recorded at least ten times. The chain joins TRBV3-1 to TRBJ1-1; 12 bases agree with TRBD1. Looked up from germline, CDR1 is LGHDT and CDR2 is YNNKEL (reference sequence). The CDR3 length is 18 residues. V was clipped by 3 bases and J by 1 base; unmatched bases: 9. This CDR3 reads CASSQWGTGGAENTEAFF. Here the CDR3 DNA reads TGTGCCAGCAGCCAGTGGGGGACAGGGGGCGCCGAGAACACTGAAGCTTTCTTT.

In its sample, this clonotype was seen a few times. CDR3 loop: CASSLRTSGRSEQYF. The CDR3 region has the DNA TGTGCCAGCAGTCTTCGCACTAGCGGGAGGAGCGAGCAGTACTTC. The rearrangement links TRBV12-3 or TRBV12-4 to TRBJ2-7; 12 bases map to TRBD2. The CDR3 consists of 15 residues. V was pared by 5 bases and J by 6 bases, with 8 bases of the junction left unmatched.